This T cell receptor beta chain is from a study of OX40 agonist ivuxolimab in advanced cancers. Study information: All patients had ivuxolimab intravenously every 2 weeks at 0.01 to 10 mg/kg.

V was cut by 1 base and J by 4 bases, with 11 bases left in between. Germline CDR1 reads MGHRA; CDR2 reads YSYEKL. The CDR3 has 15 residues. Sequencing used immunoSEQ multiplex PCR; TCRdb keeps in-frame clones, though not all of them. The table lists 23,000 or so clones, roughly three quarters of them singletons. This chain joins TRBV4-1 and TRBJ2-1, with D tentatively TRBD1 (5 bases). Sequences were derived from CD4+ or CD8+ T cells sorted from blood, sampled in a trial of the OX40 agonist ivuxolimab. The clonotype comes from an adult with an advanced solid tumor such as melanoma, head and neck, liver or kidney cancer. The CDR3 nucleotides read TGCGCCAGCAGCCAAGGGACACGCCGATACAATGAGCAGTTCTTC. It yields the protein CASSQGTRRYNEQFF.